What follows is one T cell receptor (beta chain) and its context. Its antigen is not identified. Time point of the sample: after dendritic cell vaccination, including at tumor progression/relapse. Blood PBMC samples: pre-vaccination, two weeks post third vaccination, and at tumor progression. The sample belongs to a study of glioma-infiltrating T cells after dendritic cell vaccination. Study at large: Monocyte-derived dendritic cells, cultured approximately 7 days with IL-4 and GM-CSF, were pulsed with autologous tumor lysate. Study outcomes and limitations: Patients with more pretreatment TILs had longer time to progression and survival.

The primer mix had 60 V beta and 13 J beta primers. Profiling relied on immunoSEQ multiplex PCR, and the TCRdb table lists in-frame clones only, not all of them. The repertoire consists of about 65,000 clones, with 86% occurring once and the leading ten covering more than 9%. The germline V and J ends were trimmed by 1 base and 5 bases, with 6 bases remaining between them. The V gene's germline CDR1 is MNHNS and CDR2 SASEGT. The CDR3 covers 13 residues. Sequenced material: blood, taken after dendritic cell vaccination. V gene TRBV6-1 combines with J gene TRBJ2-1; D is ambiguous. This TCR came from a human donor with glioblastoma. Here the CDR3 DNA reads TGTGCCAGCAGTGAAGGTCTAAACAATGAGCAGTTCTTC. Protein: CASSEGLNNEQFF.